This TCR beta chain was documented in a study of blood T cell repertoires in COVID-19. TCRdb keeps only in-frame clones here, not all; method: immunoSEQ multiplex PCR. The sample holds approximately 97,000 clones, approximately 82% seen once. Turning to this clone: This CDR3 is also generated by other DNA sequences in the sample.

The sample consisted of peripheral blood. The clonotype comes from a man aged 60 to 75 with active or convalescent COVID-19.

CDR3 nucleotides: TGCAGCGTCGGACAGGGGAGGGAAAAACTGTTTTTT. It codes for CSVGQGREKLFF. J is TRBJ1-4 and V is TRBV29-1; 9 bases agree with TRBD1. The CDR3 is 12 residues long. Germline V gives CDR1 SQVTM, CDR2 ANQGSEA. V lost 6 bases, J lost 8 bases, and 4 bases stayed unmatched.